This T cell receptor (beta chain) is drawn from a study of control samples from healthy donors and cancer patients. Profiled with immunoSEQ multiplex PCR; TCRdb holds only in-frame clones, not every one. The sample has over 150,000 clones, about nine tenths seen once; the top ten hold around 2%. Sequenced sample: blood. The sequence derives from a woman aged 40-49 years in good health.

The CDR3 DNA follows: TGTGCCAGCAGTGAATCGCTCGACCTCGCCTACGAGCAGTACTTC. Residues: CASSESLDLAYEQYF. The J gene is TRBJ2-7, the V gene TRBV25-1; D is undetermined. The V end was cut by 1 base, the J end by 2 bases, with 12 bases between. The CDR3 length is 15 residues. CDR1 is MGHDK, CDR2 SYGVNS, per germline.